The clone carrying this T cell receptor (beta chain) was seen ten or more times. The antigen remains undetermined. V was pared by 2 bases and J by 4 bases, with 11 bases between. The length of the CDR3 is 14 residues. From germline, CDR1 is SGHTA and CDR2 FQGNSA. TCRdb reanalysed the 5' RACE reads using MiXCR and keeps one entry per CDR3 protein. The sample carries 250,000 or so distinct CDR3 sequences, under 20% recorded once. This record comes from a study of T-cell memory formation after mild COVID-19. Study at large: Largely, the TCR clusters proved donor specific. Findings of the study overall: Among clones contracting day 15 to 85, CD4/CD8 was balanced, whereas later expanders leaned CD4+. Proof of SARS-CoV-2 specificity was absent for the second-wave clones that crested on day 37.

The TCR comes from a young man who had mild COVID-19 (a few samples of this study predate the infection). Cell type and time point are not known. Sequenced sample: PBMCs or a T cell subset sorted from them (not recorded which). This chain connects TRBV7-2 to TRBJ2-5; D possibly corresponds to TRBD2 (5 bases). The CDR3 nucleotides read TGTGCCAGCAGCTTACCGGGGTTTCGAGAGACCCAGTACTTC. Protein sequence: CASSLPGFRETQYF. Full variable domain (outside the CDR3, taken from reference TRBV7-2 and TRBJ2-5): GAGVSQSPSNKVTEKGKDVELRCDPISGHTALYWYRQSLGQGLEFLIYFQGNSAPDKSGLPSDRFSAERTGGSVSTLTIQRTQQEDSAVYLCASSLPGFRETQYFGPGTRLLVL.